A selection of T cell receptor beta chains follows, all from one sample in a study of tumor-infiltrating lymphocytes in primary liver carcinoma. TCRdb reprocessed the multiplex PCR reads with MiXCR, giving one entry per CDR3 protein. This repertoire shows 95,000 to 150,000 distinct CDR3 sequences, approximately 64% found once; its top ten account for 8.4%. Material: liver tumor tissue from sampling region 3. The source is a woman aged 55-70 years with primary liver carcinoma and hepatitis B virus infection. The CDR3 runs from the conserved cysteine through the conserved F or W. D genes are given only for firm matches. The listing skips clone size in some rows; elsewhere it reads once, few, many or a size class.

J gene | V gene | CDR3 length | clone size | D gene | CDR3 protein | CDR3 DNA
TRBJ2-7 | TRBV10-3 | 12 | - | - | CVIATVAYEQYF | TGTGTCATTGCGACGGTAGCCTACGAGCAGTACTTC
TRBJ2-2 | TRBV4-1 | 18 | many | TRBD2 | CASSPRITGGLNTGELFF | TGCGCCAGCAGCCCACGGATCACGGGAGGCCTGAACACCGGGGAGCTGTTTTTT
TRBJ2-1 | TRBV14 | 19 | many | - | CASSQRGGGAQFSYNEQFF | TGTGCCAGCAGCCAGAGAGGGGGGGGTGCACAGTTCTCCTACAATGAGCAGTTCTTC
TRBJ2-3 | TRBV6-6 | 13 | many | - | CASSWRWGDTQYF | TGTGCCAGCAGCTGGCGGTGGGGGGATACGCAGTATTTT
TRBJ2-3 | TRBV29-1 | 15 | - | TRBD2 | CSVRRLAVSADTQYF | TGCAGCGTCCGAAGACTAGCGGTTAGCGCAGATACGCAGTATTTT
TRBJ2-2 | TRBV12-3/TRBV12-4 | 13 | - | - | CASSREIAGELFF | TGTGCCAGCAGCCGAGAGATCGCCGGGGAGCTGTTTTTT
TRBJ2-5 | TRBV11-2 | 13 | once | - | CASSLNRGETHYF | TGTGCCAGCAGCTTAAATAGGGGAGAGACCCACTACTTC
TRBJ2-5 | TRBV2 | 14 | - | TRBD2 | CASSDGGIWETQYF | TGTGCCAGCAGTGACGGGGGGATTTGGGAGACCCAGTACTTC
TRBJ2-6 | TRBV10-3 | 15 | - | - | CAISESWAGANVLTF | TGTGCCATCAGTGAGTCATGGGCTGGGGCCAACGTCCTGACTTTC
TRBJ1-6 | TRBV12-3/TRBV12-4 | 15 | many | TRBD1 | CASSRRQGGNSPLHF | TGTGCCAGCAGTCGTCGACAGGGGGGAAATTCACCCCTCCACTTT
TRBJ2-1 | TRBV12-3/TRBV12-4 | 20 | - | TRBD1 | CVSRPPPGQGGRSSYNEQLF | TGTGTCAGCAGACCTCCCCCGGGACAGGGAGGGCGAAGCTCCTACAATGAGCAGTTATTC
TRBJ2-5 | TRBV30 | 15 | many | TRBD2 | CAWSPGLAGAETQYF | TGTGCCTGGAGCCCGGGACTAGCGGGAGCTGAGACCCAGTACTTC
TRBJ2-3 | TRBV25-1 | 16 | few | - | CASSAGPTSSTDTQYF | TGTGCCAGCAGTGCGGGACCGACCTCTAGCACAGATACGCAGTATTTT
TRBJ2-3 | TRBV5-4 | 16 | - | - | CATSRKTVASTYTQYF | TGTGCCACCAGCCGTAAGACAGTAGCTAGCACATATACGCAGTATTTT
TRBJ2-7 | TRBV29-1 | 12 | many | - | CSVRGNSYEQYF | TGCAGCGTGCGAGGCAACTCCTACGAGCAGTACTTC
TRBJ1-1 | TRBV12-3/TRBV12-4 | 12 | once | - | CVSTPGLAEAFF | TGTGTCAGCACCCCGGGGCTTGCTGAAGCTTTCTTT
TRBJ2-7 | TRBV25-1 | 14 | - | TRBD1 | CASSEGQGRYERYF | TGTGCCAGCAGTGAGGGACAGGGGAGGTACGAGCGGTACTTC
TRBJ1-2 | TRBV5-6 | 14 | many | - | CASTSTDRYYGYTF | TGTGCCAGCACCTCGACCGACAGGTACTATGGCTACACCTTC
TRBJ2-3 | TRBV11-2 | 15 | - | - | CASSSQGFSIDRQYF | TGCGCCAGCAGCTCCCAGGGCTTTAGCATAGATAGGCAGTATTTT
TRBJ1-2 | TRBV12-3/TRBV12-4 | 11 | medium-sized | - | CASSFGQARTF | TGTGCCAGCAGTTTTGGCCAAGCGCGGACCTTC
TRBJ1-1 | TRBV20-1 | 16 | - | - | CSAPRESRGRPTEAFF | TGCAGTGCTCCGAGAGAGTCCAGGGGCAGGCCGACTGAAGCTTTCTTT
TRBJ1-1 | TRBV5-1 | 14 | few | - | CASSLTRMDTEAFF | TGCGCCAGCAGCTTGACAAGGATGGACACTGAAGCTTTCTTT
TRBJ2-3 | TRBV14 | 14 | - | - | CTSSPSGGTDTQYF | TGTACCAGCAGCCCATCGGGGGGCACAGATACGCAGTATTTT
TRBJ1-1 | TRBV5-1 | 17 | - | TRBD1 | CASSLGQGVTMNTEAFF | TGCGCCAGCAGCTTGGGACAGGGGGTTACCATGAACACTGAAGCTTTCTTT
TRBJ1-2 | TRBV5-4 | 15 | - | TRBD1 | CASNQPTGGDYGYTF | TGTGCCAGCAACCAACCCACAGGGGGGGACTATGGCTACACCTTC